These T cell receptor beta chains were read from a single sample in a study of neoadjuvant nivolumab and ipilimumab in lung cancer. Method: immunoSEQ multiplex PCR; TCRdb's copy keeps in-frame clones and lacks some. The top ten clones hold around 3.3% of a sample with about 4,700 clones, around 80% of them seen once. The starting material was normal lung tissue adjacent to the tumor, obtained after neoadjuvant nivolumab, alone or with ipilimumab, at or shortly before surgery. The receptor set was obtained from an adult with non-small cell lung cancer. Some clones in this sample may be carry-over from other donors' samples. Each CDR3 is given with its conserved first and last residue. The D gene is left open where the match is weak. A row's size may be missing; if present it is once, few, many or a size class.

TRBJ1-4 | 15 | TRBD1 | few | TRBV10-3 | TGTGCCATCAGTGAGTTGACAGGGGGCATTGAAAAACTGTTTTTT | CAISELTGGIEKLFF
TRBJ2-7 | 14 | TRBD1 | - | TRBV7-2 | TGTGCCAGCAGCGCCCGACAGGGGGCCTACGAGCAGTACTTC | CASSARQGAYEQYF
TRBJ1-2 | 15 | TRBD1 | - | TRBV27 | TGTGCCACCCGGGGACAGGGAAAGGGACGAGATGGCTACACCTTC | CATRGQGKGRDGYTF
TRBJ2-3 | 14 | TRBD2 | - | TRBV7-2 | TGTGCGACCCTGATTAGCGGGAGGGCAGATACGCAGTATTTT | CATLISGRADTQYF
TRBJ1-4 | 15 | - | - | TRBV5-1 | TGCGCCAGCAGCCCCTCACAGGGCCCTAATGAAAAACTGTTTTTT | CASSPSQGPNEKLFF
TRBJ2-1 | 16 | TRBD2 | - | TRBV9 | TGTGCCAGCAGCGTAGCAGGCCAGCGGGGTTACAATGAGCAGTTCTTC | CASSVAGQRGYNEQFF
TRBJ2-6 | 16 | - | - | TRBV27 | TGTGCCAGCACCTTAAGACGGGTCTCTGGGGCCAACGTCCTGACTTTC | CASTLRRVSGANVLTF
TRBJ2-5 | 21 | TRBD2 | - | TRBV4-1 | TGCGCCAGCAGCCAAGTAGAAAGTGGAGCGGGACTTGGACGAGGACGGGAGACCCAGTACTTC | CASSQVESGAGLGRGRETQYF
TRBJ1-2 | 14 | - | once | TRBV5-5 | TGTGCCAGCAGCTTGGTTACAGGCCTCGACGGCTACACCTTC | CASSLVTGLDGYTF
TRBJ1-2 | 10 | - | few | TRBV20-1 | TGCAGTGCTATTACAGGTGGCTACACCTTC | CSAITGGYTF
TRBJ1-1 | 13 | TRBD1 | few | TRBV19 | TGTGCCAGTGGGGACAGGCCCAACACTGAAGCTTTCTTT | CASGDRPNTEAFF
TRBJ1-5 | 16 | - | - | TRBV19 | TGTGCCAGTAGTTTCGGGACACCCTATAGCAATCAGCCCCAGCATTTT | CASSFGTPYSNQPQHF
TRBJ2-3 | 11 | - | - | TRBV9 | TGTGCCAGCAGCGTAGTAGATACGCAGTATTTT | CASSVVDTQYF
TRBJ1-2 | 16 | TRBD1 | once | TRBV7-9 | TGTGCCAGCAGCTTTGGACAGGGGGGGTATCGGTATGGCTACACCTTC | CASSFGQGGYRYGYTF
TRBJ1-5 | 17 | TRBD1 | - | TRBV18 | TGTGCCAGCTCACCAGGAAGGGACAGAAAATTCAATCAGCCCCAGCATTTT | CASSPGRDRKFNQPQHF
TRBJ2-7 | 10 | - | - | TRBV2 | TGTGCCAGCAGTTACTACGAGCAGTACTTC | CASSYYEQYF
TRBJ2-7 | 15 | - | few | TRBV9 | TGTGCCAGCAGCGTAGGGAGCTTGGGGGTCTACGAGCAGTACTTC | CASSVGSLGVYEQYF
TRBJ1-1 | 13 | - | - | TRBV19 | TGTGCCAGTAGTAAGTCAGTATCCACTGAAGCTTTCTTT | CASSKSVSTEAFF
TRBJ1-2 | 13 | - | - | TRBV27 | TGTGCCAGCAGTTTAAAGGCTAACTATGGCTACACCTTC | CASSLKANYGYTF
TRBJ1-5 | 13 | - | - | TRBV28 | TGTGCCAGCAGATCACAGGGTGGCCAGCCCCAGCATTTT | CASRSQGGQPQHF
TRBJ2-7 | 16 | TRBD2 | - | TRBV7-9 | TGTGCCAGCAGCTTAGGAAGCGGGGGCAGCTCCTACGAGCAGTACTTC | CASSLGSGGSSYEQYF
TRBJ2-1 | 16 | - | - | TRBV29-1 | TGCAGCGTTGAAGATTACAAAGGCAGGGGGGCAGGCGAGCAGTTCTTC | CSVEDYKGRGAGEQFF
TRBJ2-7 | 15 | TRBD1 | - | TRBV6-5 | TGTGCCAGCAGGGCCTCCGGGACAGGGTGGTACGAGCAGTACTTC | CASRASGTGWYEQYF
TRBJ2-7 | 13 | - | - | TRBV7-8 | TGTGCCAGCAGCTCCGAACTCACCTACGAGCAGTACTTC | CASSSELTYEQYF